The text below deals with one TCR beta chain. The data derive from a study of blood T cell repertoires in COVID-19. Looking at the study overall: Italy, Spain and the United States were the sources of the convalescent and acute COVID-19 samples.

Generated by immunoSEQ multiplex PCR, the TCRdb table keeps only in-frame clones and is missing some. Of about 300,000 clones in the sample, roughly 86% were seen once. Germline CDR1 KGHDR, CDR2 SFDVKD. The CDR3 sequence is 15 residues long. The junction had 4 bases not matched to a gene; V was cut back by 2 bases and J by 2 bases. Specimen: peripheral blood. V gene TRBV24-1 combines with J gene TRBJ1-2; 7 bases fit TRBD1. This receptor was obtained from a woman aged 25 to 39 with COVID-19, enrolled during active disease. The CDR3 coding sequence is TGTGCCACCAGTGATTGGGGGACAGACAACTATGGCTACACCTTC. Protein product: CATSDWGTDNYGYTF.